This TCR beta chain was documented in a study of shared clonotypes between healthy human individuals. Findings and caveats of the study: A handful of donors held approximately 4.6% of naive CD4 clonotypes in common.

The method was immunoSEQ multiplex PCR; TCRdb's version includes in-frame clones alone and lacks a portion of them. The sample records some 200,000 clones, about 65% being singletons. Concerning this clone itself: The antigen remains undetermined.

Nashville, Tennessee was home to all donors, who were Caucasian adults. Germline CDR1 and CDR2: SNHLY and FYNNEI. CDR3 length equals 13 residues. Trimming pared 7 bases from V and 9 bases from J, leaving 16 bases between. This clonotype was obtained from a man under 40 in good health. Sequencing was carried out using memory CD4+ T cells sorted from blood. Subset described: CD45RA-negative fraction. The V and J genes are TRBV2 and TRBJ2-4; D tentatively reads TRBD1 or TRBD2 (7 bases each). The CDR3 coding sequence is TGTGCCAGCACCCCAGGGGGGGGGACCATTCAGTACTTC. Protein product: CASTPGGGTIQYF. Full variable domain (outside the CDR3, taken from reference TRBV2 and TRBJ2-4): EPEVTQTPSHQVTQMGQEVILRCVPISNHLYFYWYRQILGQKVEFLVSFYNNEISEKSEIFDDQFSVERPDGSNFTLKIRSTKLEDSAMYFCASTPGGGTIQYFGAGTRLSVL.